What follows are 20 T cell receptor beta chains derived from one specimen sequenced in a study of cytomegalovirus exposure and HLA in healthy donors. Generated by immunoSEQ multiplex PCR, the TCRdb table keeps only in-frame clones and is missing some. The profile shows over 250,000 clones, around 86% of them singletons. The material sequenced was PBMCs. These receptors were taken from a woman under 30 in good health and CMV-seronegative.

Here the CDR3 DNA reads TGCGCCAGCAGCTTGTTCGGCCAACTAGCGGGAGAGTTCACAGATACGCAGTATTTT. Amino acids: CASSLFGQLAGEFTDTQYF. V gene TRBV5-1 combines with J gene TRBJ2-3, with 11 bases fitting TRBD2. From germline, CDR1 is SGHRS and CDR2 YFSETQ. This CDR3 has 19 amino acids. Trimming at V came to 1 base and at J to 2 bases, leaving 12 bases not matched to a gene. The full variable domain, rest sourced from reference TRBV5-1 and TRBJ2-3, is KAGVTQTPRYLIKTRGQQVTLSCSPISGHRSVSWYQQTPGQGLQFLFEYFSETQRNKGNFPGRFSGRQFSNSRSEMNVSTLELGDSALYLCASSLFGQLAGEFTDTQYFGPGTRLTVL.

This chain links TRBV19 with TRBJ1-2; 9 positions match TRBD1. Germline V gene sequence: CDR1 LNHDA, CDR2 SQIVND (reference sequence). With 2 bases clipped from V and 6 bases from J, the junction kept 10 bases outside the gene matches. The CDR3 is made up of 16 amino acids. CDR3 in amino acids: CASSISNRGRRDGYTF. CDR3 DNA: TGTGCCAGTAGTATATCAAACAGGGGGCGCAGGGATGGCTACACCTTC.

The chain uses TRBV4-2 and TRBJ2-7, with D perhaps matching TRBD2 (5 bases). The CDR3 sequence is 14 residues long. Trimming shortened V by 4 bases and J by 1 base, and 11 bases separated the two germline ends. Looked up from germline, CDR1 is LGHNA and CDR2 is YNFKEQ. The CDR3 bases are TGTGCCAGCAGCCCCCCCCGGGGTTCCTACGAGCAGTACTTC. It yields the protein CASSPPRGSYEQYF.

The V gene is TRBV9, the J gene TRBJ2-1; 8 bases are a match to TRBD2. The CDR3 totals 15 residues. CDR1 and CDR2 from the germline V gene are SGDLS and YYNGEE. The V segment lost 1 base and the J segment 7 bases; nucleotides outside the gene matches: 7. The CDR3 bases are TGTGCCAGCAGCGTATCCGGGACGGGGGGGAATGAGCAGTTCTTC. Residues: CASSVSGTGGNEQFF. The whole variable domain, remainder taken from reference TRBV9 and TRBJ2-1, is DSGVTQTPKHLITATGQRVTLRCSPRSGDLSVYWYQQSLDQGLQFLIQYYNGEERAKGNILERFSAQQFPDLHSELNLSSLELGDSALYFCASSVSGTGGNEQFFGPGTRLTVL.

V usage is TRBV7-8 and J usage is TRBJ2-7; D might be TRBD2 (6 bases). The V end lost 1 base, the J end lost 4 bases, and 14 bases lay between the germline ends. Germline V lookup: CDR1 SGHVS, CDR2 FQNEAQ. This CDR3 is 15 amino acids long. CDR3 sequence: CASSLGPFGGYEQYF. The DNA for the CDR3 is TGTGCCAGCAGCTTAGGGCCCTTCGGGGGATACGAGCAGTACTTC.

The chain uses TRBV29-1 and TRBJ2-3; 7 bases are a match to TRBD1. Germline loops: CDR1 SQVTM, CDR2 ANQGSEA. The CDR3 contains 13 residues. The V gene end was trimmed by 8 bases and the J gene end by 2 bases; junction bases not matched to a gene: 7. CDR3 protein: CSSRQGHTDTQYF. DNA for the CDR3: TGCAGCTCTCGACAGGGACACACAGATACGCAGTATTTT.

This clone has just one count. The chain combines TRBV4-3 with TRBJ2-1; TRBD2 agrees at 8 bases. The CDR3 consists of 15 residues. Germline lookup yields CDR1 LGHNA and CDR2 YSLEER. V dropped 5 bases and J dropped 4; count of bases not matched to a gene: 7. CDR3 amino acids: CASSYGGGRYNEQFF. In DNA form, the CDR3 reads TGCGCCAGCAGCTACGGGGGGGGCCGGTACAATGAGCAGTTCTTC.

V usage is TRBV5-6 and J usage is TRBJ2-7, with 8 bases aligning to TRBD1. V gave up 4 bases and J gave up 0 bases; unmatched junction bases: 6. Germline lookup yields CDR1 SGHDT and CDR2 YYEEEE. CDR3 size: 15 residues. CDR3 loop: CASSPPGQASYEQYF. In DNA, the CDR3 is TGTGCCAGCAGCCCTCCGGGACAGGCCTCCTACGAGCAGTACTTC.

The genes are TRBV5-1 and TRBJ2-3; a possible D gene is TRBD2 (6 bases). V was pared by 0 bases and J by 6 bases, with 14 bases between. This CDR3 has 15 amino acids. The V gene's germline CDR1 is SGHRS and CDR2 YFSETQ. In DNA, the CDR3 is TGCGCCAGCAGCTTGGCCGGGCTAGCGCTGGATACGCAGTATTTT. This codes for CASSLAGLALDTQYF.

V and J are TRBV27 and TRBJ2-1, with TRBD2 identical over 14 bases. Germline-derived CDR1 and CDR2 are MNHEY and SMNVEV (reference sequence). The CDR3 runs 15 residues. V gave up 5 bases and J gave up 7 bases; unmatched junction bases: 4. This chain's CDR3 is CASSIWTSGGNEQFF. The CDR3 DNA reads as TGTGCCAGCAGTATATGGACTAGCGGGGGGAATGAGCAGTTCTTC.

This clone was observed once. This chain uses TRBV29-1 with TRBJ1-5, with TRBD1 identical over 11 bases. This CDR3 contains 15 residues. Germline CDR1 is SQVTM and CDR2 is ANQGSEA. Trimming took 7 bases from V and 6 from J; bases not matched to a gene: 11. CDR3 region: CSAVVGTGGGQPQHF. As DNA, the CDR3 is TGCAGCGCCGTGGTGGGGACAGGGGGTGGTCAGCCCCAGCATTTT.

The chain joins TRBV30 to TRBJ2-1; no definite D call. Trimming shortened V by 2 bases and J by 13 bases, and 12 bases separated the two germline ends. This CDR3 contains 11 residues. Germline V gives CDR1 GTSNPN, CDR2 SVGIG (reference sequence). CDR3 in amino acids: CAWSLRQLQFF. The CDR3 coding sequence is TGTGCCTGGAGTTTACGACAACTTCAGTTCTTC. Drawing the rest from reference TRBV30 and TRBJ2-1, the complete variable domain is SQTIHQWPATLVQPVGSPLSLECTVEGTSNPNLYWYRQAAGRGLQLLFYSVGIGQISSEVPQNLSASRPQDRQFILSSKKLLLSDSGFYLCAWSLRQLQFFGPGTRLTVL.

This chain connects TRBV6-5 to TRBJ1-1; no reliable D call. Germline CDR1 and CDR2: MNHEY and SVGAGI. Deletions cut 6 bases from V and 2 bases from J, with 13 bases between. The CDR3 contains 14 residues. The CDR3 nucleotides are TGTGCCAGCAGATACCGGGAGGTCAACACTGAAGCTTTCTTT. Its protein product is CASRYREVNTEAFF.

The chain is built from TRBV7-2 and TRBJ2-1, with D hard to call. CDR1 is SGHTA and CDR2 is FQGNSA in the germline V gene. The CDR3 is made up of 12 amino acids. V lost 3 bases to trimming and J lost 6 bases, with 6 bases between them. As DNA, the CDR3 is TGTGCCAGCAGCTTTCGTGTCAATGAGCAGTTCTTC. It is translated as CASSFRVNEQFF.

There are a few counts of this clone. The chain carries TRBV5-1 and TRBJ1-2, with TRBD1 identical over 7 bases. V lost 2 bases, J lost 0 bases, and 7 bases stayed unmatched. The CDR3 length is 16 residues. CDR1 is SGHRS and CDR2 is YFSETQ in the germline V gene. The CDR3 nucleotides read TGCGCCAGCAGCTTCCTAACAGGGGAAGCTAACTATGGCTACACCTTC. It codes for CASSFLTGEANYGYTF.

The chain couples TRBV11-3 to TRBJ2-3; perhaps TRBD2 as D (5 bases). This CDR3 has 15 amino acids. With 4 bases removed from V and 2 bases from J, the gap between germline ends came to 13 bases. The germline V gene has CDR1 SGHNT and CDR2 YENEEA. This chain's CDR3 is CASSSSGTDTDTQYF. The DNA for the CDR3 is TGTGCCAGCAGCTCCTCGGGAACAGACACAGATACGCAGTATTTT.

V and J are TRBV10-3 and TRBJ1-1; D is undetermined. The CDR3 sequence is 13 residues long. Germline V gives CDR1 ENHRY, CDR2 SYGVKD. V was pared by 4 bases and J by 2 bases, with 8 bases between. In DNA form, the CDR3 reads TGTGCCATCAGTGGTGGCAGAAACACTGAAGCTTTCTTT. Protein product: CAISGGRNTEAFF.

The rearrangement uses TRBV7-2 and TRBJ2-1; D gene unclear. CDR1 and CDR2 (germline): SGHTA, FQGNSA. Trimming removed 1 base from V and 5 bases from J, with 6 bases in between. This CDR3 contains 13 residues. CDR3 protein: CASSLEPDNEQFF. Here the CDR3 DNA reads TGTGCCAGCAGCTTAGAGCCCGACAATGAGCAGTTCTTC.

The chain carries TRBV5-1 and TRBJ2-1; maybe TRBD1 (5 bases). With 0 bases removed from V and 1 base from J, the gap between germline ends came to 11 bases. Germline loops: CDR1 SGHRS, CDR2 YFSETQ. The CDR3 covers 16 residues. This CDR3 reads CASSLGLDRSYNEQFF. The CDR3 DNA follows: TGCGCCAGCAGCTTGGGTCTCGACAGATCCTACAATGAGCAGTTCTTC.

The gene calls are TRBV14 and TRBJ2-6; D is uncertain. The germline V gene has CDR1 SGHDN and CDR2 FVKESK. The germline V and J ends were trimmed by 0 bases and 4 bases, with 22 bases remaining between them. The CDR3 spans 20 residues. The CDR3 DNA follows: TGTGCCAGCAGCCAAGATTTACCGGAATACACTACGTCAGGGGCCAACGTCCTGACTTTC. It specifies CASSQDLPEYTTSGANVLTF.